The clone carrying this T cell receptor beta chain was seen only a few times. The antigen is not known. CDR1 WNHNN and CDR2 SYGVQD come from the germline V gene (reference sequence). The CDR3 spans 13 residues. Trimming cost V 6 bases and J 6 bases, with 11 bases left between them. This sample was taken from a study of T cells after yellow fever vaccination. As for the study in general: Fractions low in cell number were prepared with SMART-Seq v4 Ultra Low Input.

Study outcomes and limitations: A small proportion of clonotypes was detected in both the CD4 and CD8 compartments.

A universal primer site and UMIs were added as TCR cDNA was made by 5'RACE template switching. TCRdb fed the 5' RACE reads into MiXCR, producing one record per CDR3 protein. The sample includes approximately 510,000 distinct CDR3 sequences, about a fifth seen only once; the top ten take about 15%. The clonotype originates from a man aged 18 to 30 who received the YFV17D yellow fever vaccine. The J gene is TRBJ2-2, the V gene TRBV10-1; D is uncertain. Sequences were derived from PBMCs, sampled roughly 20 days after the first yellow fever vaccination. Here the CDR3 reads CASRVTNAGELFF. The CDR3 coding sequence is TGCGCCAGCAGGGTTACGAATGCCGGGGAGCTGTTTTTT.